These 31 T cell receptor beta chains were sequenced from one sample in a study of T cells in narcolepsy. Only in-frame clones appear in the TCRdb table, and some are missing; sequencing was by immunoSEQ multiplex PCR. Of roughly 25,000 clones in the sample, around 83% were seen once. Specimen: CD45RA- memory CD4+ T cells from PBMCs. These receptors were obtained from a human donor with narcolepsy.

This clone was detected only a few times. V is TRBV5-4 and J is TRBJ1-2, with no clear D. Germline V gene lookup returns CDR1 SGHNT and CDR2 YYREEE (reference sequence). The CDR3 length is 13 residues. Deletions cut 1 base from V and 8 bases from J, with 12 bases between. The chain's CDR3 is CASSLRAGYGYTF. The CDR3 nucleotides are TGTGCCAGCAGCTTGCGCGCGGGTTACGGCTACACCTTC. Full variable domain (missing parts from reference TRBV5-4 and TRBJ1-2): ETGVTQSPTHLIKTRGQQVTLRCSSQSGHNTVSWYQQALGQGPQFIFQYYREEENGRGNFPPRFSGLQFPNYSSELNVNALELDDSALYLCASSLRAGYGYTFGSGTRLTVV.

This chain uses TRBV2 with TRBJ1-2, with 10 nucleotides matching TRBD1. This CDR3 contains 16 residues. In germline, CDR1 is SNHLY, CDR2 FYNNEI. Trimming removed 5 bases from V and 5 bases from J; junction bases left unmatched: 11. As DNA, the CDR3 is TGTGCCAGCAGTCCGGGGACAGGGGTGTACCGATATGGCTACACCTTC. Translating it yields CASSPGTGVYRYGYTF.

V and J are TRBV15 and TRBJ1-4, with D uncertain. The CDR3 loop spans 15 amino acids. The germline gives CDR1 LNHNV, CDR2 YYDKDF (reference sequence). The V end lost 8 bases, the J end lost 0 bases, and 13 bases lay between the germline ends. CDR3 coding DNA: TGTGCCACCGGGCGGGGAGGCCCAACTAATGAAAAACTGTTTTTT. Protein sequence: CATGRGGPTNEKLFF.

The chain uses TRBV4-2 and TRBJ2-2; D perhaps matches TRBD2 (6 bases). Trimming stripped 1 base from V and 3 bases from J, with 9 bases between. The germline gives CDR1 LGHNA, CDR2 YNFKEQ. The CDR3 sequence is 15 residues long. The CDR3 is CASSQVERDTGELFF. CDR3 coding DNA: TGTGCCAGCAGCCAAGTGGAGCGGGACACCGGGGAGCTGTTTTTT.

The rearrangement joins TRBV19 to TRBJ2-2; TRBD1 aligns across 8 bases. This CDR3 is built from 16 residues. Germline CDR1 and CDR2: LNHDA and SQIVND (reference sequence). Trimming removed 5 bases from V and 4 bases from J; junction bases left unmatched: 9. CDR3 sequence reads: CASSLQGARGTGELFF. The CDR3 DNA follows: TGTGCCAGTAGTTTGCAGGGGGCCCGTGGCACCGGGGAGCTGTTTTTT.

The V and J genes are TRBV19 and TRBJ1-1; D is perhaps TRBD1 (5 bases). This CDR3 region has 15 residues. V was pared by 2 bases and J by 10 bases, with 20 bases between. The V gene's germline CDR1 is LNHDA and CDR2 SQIVND (reference sequence). The DNA for the CDR3 is TGTGCCAGTAGTATACGGCAGGGAAACTCCCGAGGAGCTTTCTTT. This codes for CASSIRQGNSRGAFF.

V usage is TRBV6-1 and J usage is TRBJ2-5; D might be TRBD2 (6 bases). The CDR3 loop spans 12 amino acids. The V gene's germline CDR1 is MNHNS and CDR2 SASEGT. Trimming cost V 4 bases and J 5 bases, with 8 bases left between them. The CDR3 reads CASSVGGETQYF. The CDR3 nucleotides read TGTGCCAGCAGTGTTGGGGGGGAGACCCAGTACTTC.

The chain combines TRBV11-2 with TRBJ2-6, with no clear D. Trimming removed 5 bases at V and 0 bases at J, with 20 bases between. The CDR3 has 19 amino acids. Per germline, CDR1 SGHAT and CDR2 FQNNGV. CDR3 in DNA: TGTGCCAGCAGCCAAGCTAGTCGCGCTACTCTCTCTGGGGCCAACGTCCTGACTTTC. Amino acids: CASSQASRATLSGANVLTF.

The V gene is TRBV2, the J gene TRBJ2-7, with 10 bases fitting TRBD2. CDR1 is SNHLY, CDR2 FYNNEI, per germline. V lost 5 bases and J lost 5; bases outside the gene matches: 12. The CDR3 loop spans 16 amino acids. The CDR3 spells CASSREASGSHNEQYF. Here the CDR3 DNA reads TGTGCCAGCAGTCGGGAGGCTAGCGGGAGTCACAACGAGCAGTACTTC.

The chain has TRBV5-1 and TRBJ1-3; TRBD1 matches at 9 bases. The V segment lost 3 bases and the J segment 7 bases; nucleotides outside the gene matches: 8. The CDR3 covers 15 residues. Germline assignment: CDR1 SGHRS and CDR2 YFSETQ. The DNA of the CDR3 is TGCGCCAGCAGCTCGGGCTTACAGGGGGCGAACACCATATATTTT. Its translation is CASSSGLQGANTIYF.

The chain has TRBV10-3 and TRBJ1-6, with a possible D match to TRBD1 (5 bases). Germline lookup yields CDR1 ENHRY and CDR2 SYGVKD. The length of the CDR3 is 13 residues. The V gene lost 5 bases and the J gene lost 8 bases, with 10 bases spanning the gap. CDR3 bases: TGTGCCATCAGTATACAGGACGATTCACCCCTCCACTTT. Translated: CAISIQDDSPLHF.

Only a few counts were recorded for this clone. J is TRBJ2-1 and V is TRBV5-4; 10 bases match TRBD2. Unmatched junction bases numbered 6, after V lost 4 bases and J lost 8 bases. CDR3 size: 14 residues. CDR1 is SGHNT and CDR2 is YYREEE in the germline V gene (reference sequence). CDR3 in DNA: TGTGCCAGCAGCCAGGGACTAGCGATGGATGAGCAGTTCTTC. Encoded protein: CASSQGLAMDEQFF.

V is TRBV5-1 and J is TRBJ1-5, with a weak D call TRBD1 (5 bases). The CDR3 runs to 14 residues. Per germline, CDR1 SGHRS and CDR2 YFSETQ. V was shortened by 2 bases and J by 5 bases, with 11 bases between the two germline ends. CDR3: CASSFLGGDQPQHF. In nucleotides, the CDR3 is TGCGCCAGCAGCTTTCTGGGGGGGGATCAGCCCCAGCATTTT.

The chain links TRBV5-6 to TRBJ2-5; D perhaps matches TRBD1 (5 bases). CDR3 length: 14 amino acids. Trimming took 1 base from V and 4 from J, leaving 11 bases between them. The germline CDR1 and CDR2 sequences are SGHDT and YYEEEE. As DNA, the CDR3 is TGTGCCAGCAGCTTGATGACAGTCGGAGAGACCCAGTACTTC. Translation: CASSLMTVGETQYF.

The chain carries TRBV7-9 and TRBJ2-3; possibly TRBD2 for D (6 bases). Deletions cut 8 bases from V and 5 bases from J, with 8 bases between. Germline CDR1 SEHNR, CDR2 FQNEAQ (reference sequence). The CDR3 totals 11 residues. The CDR3 nucleotides are TGTGCCAGCCTAGCGAGAGATACGCAGTATTTT. Protein: CASLARDTQYF.

The rearrangement links TRBV27 to TRBJ1-6; D ambiguous. Deletions cut 6 bases from V and 0 bases from J, with 12 bases between. The CDR3 is 16 amino acids. From germline, CDR1 is MNHEY and CDR2 SMNVEV (reference sequence). CDR3 loop: CASRTPASSYNSPLHF. The CDR3 region has the DNA TGTGCCAGCAGGACCCCAGCGAGCTCCTATAATTCACCCCTCCACTTT.

A note on this clone: Here the CDR3 omits its conserved ending phenylalanine or tryptophan, so a read error is the likely source. The chain carries TRBV9 and TRBJ1-1; 11 positions match TRBD1. The CDR3 totals 14 residues. CDR1 is SGDLS, CDR2 YYNGEE, per germline. J gave up 5 bases and V 4 bases, and 4 bases lay outside the gene matches. CDR3 DNA: TGTGCCAGCAGCTCGGGACAGGGGGGGACTGAAGCTTTCCTT. Its translation is CASSSGQGGTEAFL.

A few counts support this clone. The chain recombines TRBV9 with TRBJ2-2; unclear D gene. Germline CDR1 is SGDLS and CDR2 is YYNGEE. This CDR3 has 14 amino acids. V lost 0 bases and J 3 bases, leaving 6 bases between the germline ends. DNA of the CDR3: TGTGCCAGCAGCGTAGTAAGCGACACCGGGGAGCTGTTTTTT. This sequence encodes CASSVVSDTGELFF.

This chain links TRBV5-8 with TRBJ1-5; unclear D gene. This CDR3 spans 15 amino acids. Trimming pared 4 bases from V and 4 bases from J, leaving 15 bases between. Germline V CDR1 and CDR2: SGHTS, YDEGEE. CDR3 sequence: CASSPRTVQNQPQHF. The CDR3, as DNA: TGTGCCAGCAGCCCGAGAACAGTCCAGAATCAGCCCCAGCATTTT.

This clone appeared once. The genes are TRBV19 and TRBJ2-7, with D perhaps matching TRBD2 (6 bases). The length of the CDR3 is 16 residues. Germline V CDR1 and CDR2: LNHDA, SQIVND (reference sequence). Trimming left V 2 bases short and J 2 bases short, with 16 bases between. The CDR3 nucleotides read TGTGCCAGTAGTATAAAGGGGAGGTCGTTCGCCTACGAGCAGTACTTC. Residues: CASSIKGRSFAYEQYF.

This chain uses TRBV6-5 with TRBJ2-7, with D possibly TRBD1 on 7 matching bases. The ends were cut back, 6 bases at V and 3 bases at J, with 12 bases in the middle. This CDR3 spans 13 amino acids. Per the germline V gene, CDR1 is MNHEY and CDR2 is SVGAGI. CDR3 residues: CASRRDRNYEQYF. The CDR3 nucleotides read TGTGCCAGCAGGCGGGACAGAAACTACGAGCAGTACTTC.

The DNA for the CDR3 is TGTGCCAGCCTTATTAACTTCGATTCACCCCTCCACTTT. Translating it yields CASLINFDSPLHF. V and J are TRBV6-1 and TRBJ1-6; D unresolved. CDR1 and CDR2 from the germline V gene are MNHNS and SASEGT. Between the trimmed V and J ends, which lost 8 bases and 8 bases, there was a span of 13 bases. The CDR3 totals 13 residues.

Details on this clone: One junction end does not reproduce the germline sequence, and a read error may be involved. The genes are TRBV7-3 and TRBJ2-7; possible D gene TRBD2, 6 bases. The CDR3 has 15 amino acids. CDR1 and CDR2 (germline): SGHTA, FQGTGA. The CDR3 coding sequence is TGTGCCAGCAGTCCGATGCCGGGAGTCTCCCACGAGCAGTACTTC. This sequence encodes CASSPMPGVSHEQYF.

The chain joins TRBV30 to TRBJ2-7, with TRBD2 matching 7 bases. The CDR3 length is 14 residues. The germline V gene has CDR1 GTSNPN and CDR2 SVGIG (reference sequence). Trimming took 4 bases from V and 2 from J; bases not matched to a gene: 8. The CDR3 here is CAWTTGGGTYEQYF. DNA of the CDR3: TGTGCCTGGACGACCGGGGGAGGGACCTACGAGCAGTACTTC.

The chain carries TRBV5-1 and TRBJ2-1; 14 bases fit TRBD2. V trimming: 5 bases; J trimming: 7 bases; junction bases outside the gene matches: 14. Germline assignment: CDR1 SGHRS and CDR2 YFSETQ. The CDR3 has 18 amino acids. CDR3 nucleotides: TGCGCCAGCAGTTCTCCCCCGGGACTAGCGGGAGTTGGGAATGAGCAGTTCTTC. This gives the protein CASSSPPGLAGVGNEQFF.

The rearrangement uses TRBV7-3 and TRBJ2-1; 14 bases are shared with TRBD2. The germline gives CDR1 SGHTA, CDR2 FQGTGA. V lost 5 bases and J lost 2; bases outside the gene matches: 5. The CDR3 length is 17 residues. CDR3 loop: CASSVTTSGRAYNEQFF. The CDR3 DNA reads as TGTGCCAGCAGCGTGACGACTAGCGGGAGGGCCTACAATGAGCAGTTCTTC.

The rearrangement uses TRBV25-1 and TRBJ1-5, with D possibly TRBD1 on 5 matching bases. V was clipped by 2 bases and J by 6 bases, with 8 bases between them. Germline CDR1 reads MGHDK; CDR2 reads SYGVNS. This CDR3 comprises 13 residues. The CDR3 region is CASSEQGAQPQHF. CDR3 DNA: TGTGCCAGCAGTGAACAGGGCGCTCAGCCCCAGCATTTT.

This clone was seen a single time. This chain joins TRBV12-5 and TRBJ2-5, with 8 positions matching TRBD2. Germline lookup yields CDR1 LGHNT and CDR2 FRNRAP. This CDR3 comprises 14 residues. The V and J ends lost 6 bases and 4 bases, in that order; junction bases with no gene match: 7. CDR3 sequence reads: CASGTGGGPETQYF. The CDR3 region has the DNA TGTGCTAGTGGGACGGGAGGGGGGCCAGAGACCCAGTACTTC.

The V call is TRBV5-1, the J call TRBJ2-7, with 8 bases fitting TRBD2. Germline CDR1 is SGHRS and CDR2 is YFSETQ. The CDR3 sequence is 13 residues long. V lost 4 bases and J lost 1; bases outside the gene matches: 1. The CDR3 nucleotides read TGCGCCAGCAGCGTAGCGGGGTCCTACGAGCAGTACTTC. Translating it yields CASSVAGSYEQYF.

The chain is built from TRBV9 and TRBJ2-1, with 13 bases identical to TRBD2. This CDR3 has 16 amino acids. V dropped 3 bases and J dropped 9; count of bases not matched to a gene: 9. Germline CDR1 is SGDLS and CDR2 is YYNGEE. The CDR3 DNA sequence: TGTGCCAGCAGCGAAGGAGGACTAGCGGGAGTGGGTGAGCAGTTCTTC. This codes for CASSEGGLAGVGEQFF.

The CDR3 spells CASSLGGTAYEQYF. The CDR3 DNA sequence: TGTGCCAGCAGCTTAGGTGGGACAGCCTACGAGCAGTACTTC. The chain has TRBV11-1 and TRBJ2-7; 7 nucleotides match TRBD1. The J segment lost 2 bases and the V segment lost 1 base, leaving 2 bases of the junction unmatched. Germline V gene sequence: CDR1 SGHAT, CDR2 FQDESV (reference sequence). CDR3 length: 14 residues. Filled out from reference TRBV11-1 and TRBJ2-7, the complete variable domain reads EAEVAQSPRYKITEKSQAVAFWCDPISGHATLYWYRQILGQGPELLVQFQDESVVDDSQLPKDRFSAERLKGVDSTLKIQPAELGDSAMYLCASSLGGTAYEQYFGPGTRLTVT.